Each of the 31 T cell receptor beta chains below was sequenced from the same sample in a study of CD8 T cells in Susac syndrome. RNA in amounts of roughly 0.45 to 1 ug was reverse transcribed with random hexamers. One entry per CDR3 protein, called by TCRdb with MiXCR from the immunoSEQ multiplex PCR reads. The data contain some 90,000 distinct CDR3 sequences, just under 95% of them singletons. Sequencing was performed on CD8+ T cells from PBMCs. These receptors were collected from a human donor in good health.

This chain joins TRBV14 and TRBJ2-3, with D tentatively TRBD1 (5 bases). This CDR3 contains 14 residues. From germline, CDR1 is SGHDN and CDR2 FVKESK. Trimming took 3 bases from V and 2 from J, leaving 9 bases between them. The CDR3 protein is CASSQTRDTDTQYF. The CDR3 DNA follows: TGTGCCAGCAGCCAGACCAGGGACACAGATACGCAGTATTTT.

The genes are TRBV7-9 and TRBJ2-5; D not resolved. The V and J ends lost 4 bases and 5 bases respectively, with 11 bases between them. This CDR3 comprises 13 residues. Germline-derived CDR1 and CDR2 are SEHNR and FQNEAQ (reference sequence). CDR3 bases: TGTGCCAGCAGCTCCCCCCTAAGGGAGACCCAGTACTTC. Its translation is CASSSPLRETQYF.

The chain carries TRBV6-6 and TRBJ2-7, with 8 bases identical to TRBD1. V lost 6 bases to trimming and J lost 0 bases; unmatched junction nucleotides: 4. The CDR3 totals 14 residues. Germline lookup yields CDR1 MNHNY and CDR2 SVGAGI (reference sequence). This CDR3 reads CASRPGTGSYEQYF. CDR3 nucleotide sequence: TGTGCCAGCAGACCCGGGACAGGCTCCTACGAGCAGTACTTC.

The chain couples TRBV7-9 to TRBJ2-7, with D perhaps TRBD1 (7 bases). V was shortened by 8 bases and J by 7 bases, with 18 bases between the two germline ends. The CDR3 has 13 amino acids. The germline V gene encodes CDR1 SEHNR and CDR2 FQNEAQ (reference sequence). This CDR3 reads CASSRGVLGEQYF. For the CDR3, the DNA is TGTGCCAGCTCCAGGGGGGTTCTGGGTGAGCAGTACTTC.

V is TRBV5-6 and J is TRBJ2-3; no definite D call. Germline assignment: CDR1 SGHDT and CDR2 YYEEEE. Trimming removed 4 bases from V and 3 bases from J, with 6 bases in between. The CDR3 has 12 residues. The CDR3 DNA reads TGTGCCAGCAGCCTACCTACAGATACGCAGTATTTT. Translating gives CASSLPTDTQYF.

V usage is TRBV14 and J usage is TRBJ2-1; D gene uncertain. Trimming stripped 3 bases from V and 3 bases from J, with 0 bases between. There are 11 residues in the CDR3. Germline CDR1 is SGHDN and CDR2 is FVKESK. The CDR3 nucleotides read TGTGCCAGCAGCCACTACAATGAGCAGTTCTTC. Protein sequence: CASSHYNEQFF.

The chain combines TRBV28 with TRBJ1-5; 8 nucleotides align to TRBD1. The junction had 6 bases not matched to a gene; V was cut back by 4 bases and J by 1 base. The CDR3 is 16 amino acids. Germline V gene lookup returns CDR1 MDHEN and CDR2 SYDVKM. This CDR3 reads CASSYRGIRSNQPQHF. The CDR3 DNA reads TGTGCCAGCAGTTACAGGGGGATTCGGAGCAATCAGCCCCAGCATTTT.

The genes are TRBV2 and TRBJ1-2; 10 bases fit TRBD1. V lost 5 bases and J lost 7; bases outside the gene matches: 16. CDR3 length equals 17 residues. Per the germline V gene, CDR1 is SNHLY and CDR2 is FYNNEI. The CDR3 is CASSTLYKETGGFGYTF. Written as DNA, the CDR3 is TGTGCCAGCAGTACCCTTTATAAGGAGACAGGGGGCTTTGGCTACACCTTC.

The chain links TRBV10-1 to TRBJ2-5; D unresolved. This CDR3 has 13 amino acids. CDR1 is WNHNN and CDR2 is SYGVQD in the germline V gene (reference sequence). Trimming shortened V by 0 bases and J by 2 bases, and 4 bases separated the two germline ends. This chain's CDR3 is CASSESVQETQYF. The CDR3 nucleotides read TGCGCCAGCAGTGAGTCTGTGCAAGAGACCCAGTACTTC.

The chain carries TRBV12-3 or TRBV12-4 and TRBJ1-5; D is uncertain. CDR3 size: 15 residues. V was trimmed by 2 bases and J by 6 bases, leaving 14 bases between them. CDR3 sequence (DNA): TGTGCCAGCAGTTTATCGCCTGTTTCAGGTCAGCCCCAGCATTTT. This codes for CASSLSPVSGQPQHF.

This chain connects TRBV12-3 or TRBV12-4 to TRBJ2-5; D possibly corresponds to TRBD2 (6 bases). Between the trimmed V and J ends, which lost 5 bases and 5 bases, there was a span of 15 bases. The CDR3 contains 14 residues. The CDR3 sequence is CASSQPGDGETQYF. CDR3 in DNA: TGTGCCAGCAGTCAACCGGGAGACGGGGAGACCCAGTACTTC.

The rearrangement uses TRBV9 and TRBJ2-1, with D unclear. Trimming pared 0 bases from V and 10 bases from J, leaving 8 bases between. This CDR3 has 12 residues. Germline lookup yields CDR1 SGDLS and CDR2 YYNGEE. CDR3 nucleotide sequence: TGTGCCAGCAGCGTAGAAATCTCCGAGCAGTTCTTC. Protein: CASSVEISEQFF. Filled out from reference TRBV9 and TRBJ2-1, the complete variable domain reads DSGVTQTPKHLITATGQRVTLRCSPRSGDLSVYWYQQSLDQGLQFLIQYYNGEERAKGNILERFSAQQFPDLHSELNLSSLELGDSALYFCASSVEISEQFFGPGTRLTVL.

V and J are TRBV2 and TRBJ1-5; a weak D match, TRBD1 (6 bases). The germline gives CDR1 SNHLY, CDR2 FYNNEI. Between the trimmed V and J ends, which lost 5 bases and 0 bases, there was a span of 20 bases. The CDR3 extends over 18 amino acids. The CDR3 spells CASSSRSVGGDSNQPQHF. CDR3 sequence (DNA): TGTGCCAGCAGTTCCCGATCCGTAGGGGGGGATAGCAATCAGCCCCAGCATTTT.

The chain uses TRBV6-5 and TRBJ2-3; D is perhaps TRBD2 (5 bases). The V gene lost 0 bases and the J gene lost 1 base, with 8 bases spanning the gap. Germline CDR1 MNHEY, CDR2 SVGAGI. The CDR3 length is 15 residues. The CDR3 region has the DNA TGTGCCAGCAGTTACTCTGGAGCGGGCACAGATACGCAGTATTTT. Encoded protein: CASSYSGAGTDTQYF.

The chain carries TRBV4-1 and TRBJ2-3; the D gene is possibly TRBD1 (5 bases). The CDR3 has 15 amino acids. From germline, CDR1 is MGHRA and CDR2 YSYEKL. V was clipped by 0 bases and J by 0 bases, with 7 bases between them. DNA for the CDR3: TGCGCCAGCAGCCAAGAGGCAGGGAGCACAGATACGCAGTATTTT. Translation: CASSQEAGSTDTQYF.

The chain recombines TRBV27 with TRBJ1-1; D may be TRBD1 (5 bases). From germline, CDR1 is MNHEY and CDR2 SMNVEV (reference sequence). The ends were cut back, 4 bases at V and 5 bases at J, with 11 bases in the middle. The CDR3 has 13 residues. The CDR3 loop is CASSSGVWTEAFF. CDR3 nucleotides: TGTGCCAGCAGTTCGGGGGTGTGGACTGAAGCTTTCTTT.

V usage is TRBV25-1 and J usage is TRBJ2-7, with TRBD1 matching over 8 bases. Germline V gives CDR1 MGHDK, CDR2 SYGVNS. CDR3 length: 14 amino acids. Unmatched junction bases numbered 8, after V lost 6 bases and J lost 4 bases. CDR3 region: CASSAPGQVYEQYF. The CDR3 coding sequence is TGTGCCAGCAGCGCTCCGGGACAGGTGTACGAGCAGTACTTC.

The chain couples TRBV29-1 to TRBJ2-7, with 7 bases matching TRBD2. Losses at the gene ends were 4 bases for V and 3 bases for J; bases not matched to a gene: 6. CDR1 is SQVTM and CDR2 is ANQGSEA in the germline V gene. This CDR3 is built from 13 residues. In DNA form, the CDR3 reads TGCAGCGTTGGGAGCGGGGAACACTACGAGCAGTACTTC. This sequence encodes CSVGSGEHYEQYF.

This clonotype was detected only a few times. The J gene is TRBJ2-1, the V gene TRBV9; TRBD2 matches at 8 bases. Germline lookup yields CDR1 SGDLS and CDR2 YYNGEE. V shed 3 bases, J shed 1 base, and the junction held 0 bases outside the gene matches. CDR3 length equals 14 residues. CDR3 in amino acids: CASSGGGSYNEQFF. CDR3 nucleotide sequence: TGTGCCAGCAGCGGCGGGGGGTCCTACAATGAGCAGTTCTTC.

The rearrangement uses TRBV18 and TRBJ2-7; the match to TRBD1 covers 8 bases. V shed 8 bases, J shed 5 bases, and the junction held 11 bases outside the gene matches. The CDR3 has 14 amino acids. Germline V gene lookup returns CDR1 KGHSH and CDR2 LQKENI. The CDR3 DNA is TGTGCCAGCCGACCGACAGGGGCCGGCCACGAGCAGTACTTC. This translates into CASRPTGAGHEQYF.

This chain links TRBV19 with TRBJ2-4, with D perhaps matching TRBD1 (6 bases). The CDR3 has 15 residues. Trimming shortened V by 4 bases and J by 8 bases, and 18 bases separated the two germline ends. From germline, CDR1 is LNHDA and CDR2 SQIVND (reference sequence). CDR3 DNA: TGTGCCAGTAGTACCCCTCGGACAGCCTTGGACATTCAGTACTTC. The encoded protein is CASSTPRTALDIQYF.

This CDR3 reads CASSYSGEGGNQPQHF. The CDR3 DNA reads TGTGCCAGCAGTTACTCGGGTGAGGGTGGCAATCAGCCCCAGCATTTT. J is TRBJ1-5 and V is TRBV6-7; D gene unclear. TRBV6-7 is noted as an ORF with a role that remains uncertain. CDR3 length: 16 amino acids. The ends were cut back, 0 bases at V and 2 bases at J, with 11 bases in the middle.

The chain combines TRBV5-1 with TRBJ2-7, with D tentatively TRBD1 (5 bases). The CDR3 sequence is 14 residues long. Germline-derived CDR1 and CDR2 are SGHRS and YFSETQ. V was cut by 5 bases and J by 3 bases, with 15 bases left in between. CDR3 in DNA: TGCGCCAGCAGAGGGGTCGGAAGCTACTACGAGCAGTACTTC. The encoded protein is CASRGVGSYYEQYF.

This chain connects TRBV5-1 to TRBJ1-5; possibly TRBD1 for D (5 bases). The CDR3 consists of 15 residues. Germline loops: CDR1 SGHRS, CDR2 YFSETQ. V lost 4 bases and J 3 bases, leaving 14 bases between the germline ends. The CDR3 spells CASSTGGFNNQPQHF. The CDR3 region has the DNA TGCGCCAGCAGCACGGGGGGTTTTAACAATCAGCCCCAGCATTTT.

This clonotype was seen more than once but under ten times. The genes are TRBV4-2 and TRBJ1-1; D uncertain. The germline CDR1 and CDR2 sequences are LGHNA and YNFKEQ. This CDR3 has 12 amino acids. Trimming took 1 base from V and 4 from J, leaving 4 bases between them. CDR3 region: CASSQGFTEAFF. The CDR3 DNA follows: TGTGCCAGCAGCCAAGGTTTCACTGAAGCTTTCTTT.

The chain couples TRBV7-9 to TRBJ2-7; D remains ambiguous. This CDR3 comprises 13 residues. CDR1 is SEHNR and CDR2 is FQNEAQ in the germline V gene (reference sequence). Between the trimmed V and J ends, which lost 5 bases and 6 bases, there was a span of 14 bases. CDR3 region: CASSSPGRFEQYF. The CDR3, as DNA: TGTGCCAGCAGCAGCCCTGGCCGGTTCGAGCAGTACTTC.

The chain recombines TRBV15 with TRBJ1-3; D is unresolved. CDR3 length: 11 amino acids. Deletions cut 8 bases from V and 4 bases from J, with 6 bases between. The germline V gene has CDR1 LNHNV and CDR2 YYDKDF (reference sequence). Written as DNA, the CDR3 is TGTGCCACCGATGAGGGAAACACCATATATTTT. Residues: CATDEGNTIYF. Combining the CDR3 with reference TRBV15 and TRBJ1-3 gives the whole variable domain DAMVIQNPRYQVTQFGKPVTLSCSQTLNHNVMYWYQQKSSQAPKLLFHYYDKDFNNEADTPDNFQSRRPNTSFCFLDIRSPGLGDTAMYLCATDEGNTIYFGEGSWLTVV.

Worth noting for this clonotype: The junction departs from germline at one end; a sequencing error may be responsible. This chain links TRBV6-6 with TRBJ1-1; D is uncertain. Germline CDR1 MNHNY, CDR2 SVGAGI (reference sequence). The CDR3 runs 12 residues. CDR3 nucleotides: TGTGCCAGCAGTTACTCAGGCACTGAAGTTTTCTTT. Protein product: CASSYSGTEVFF.

J is TRBJ2-4 and V is TRBV3-1, with 8 bases that match TRBD1. Germline trimming cut 1 base from V and 7 bases from J; bases unmatched to any gene: 6. From germline, CDR1 is LGHDT and CDR2 YNNKEL (reference sequence). The CDR3 sequence is 15 residues long. In DNA, the CDR3 is TGTGCCAGCAGCCAAGCCATGACAGGGGAGAACATTCAGTACTTC. Encoded protein: CASSQAMTGENIQYF.

The chain carries TRBV9 and TRBJ2-5; tentatively, D is TRBD2 (6 bases). Germline V CDR1 and CDR2: SGDLS, YYNGEE. The CDR3 has 13 residues. Trimming left V 6 bases short and J 3 bases short, with 12 bases between. In DNA, the CDR3 is TGTGCCAGCACCCGCCCGGGGGAAGAGACCCAGTACTTC. It codes for CASTRPGEETQYF.

This clonotype appeared once. The V gene is TRBV10-3, the J gene TRBJ2-2, with D possibly matching TRBD1 (6 bases). There are 16 residues in the CDR3. Deletions cut 6 bases from V and 1 base from J, with 15 bases between. The germline CDR1 and CDR2 sequences are ENHRY and SYGVKD. CDR3 protein: CAISEKMTGNTGELFF. CDR3 nucleotides: TGTGCCATCAGCGAAAAAATGACAGGGAACACCGGGGAGCTGTTTTTT.